A selection of T cell receptor beta chains follows, all from one sample in a study of Graves' ophthalmopathy and Graves' hyperthyroidism. From the multiplex PCR reads, TCRdb called clonotypes with MiXCR, one entry per CDR3 protein. Seen here are 200,000 to 300,000 distinct CDR3 sequences, about 47% observed once, and the top ten hold roughly 45%. Sequenced material: peripheral blood. The receptors stem from an adult man with Graves' ophthalmopathy. Each CDR3 is given with its conserved first and last residue. A D gene is named only where the DNA matches it firmly. Size is omitted from some rows. Given values are once, few, many or a class for expanded clones.

V	D	J	size	CDR3	DNA
TRBV12-5	.	TRBJ1-2	few	CASGLADRPYGYTF	TGTGCTAGTGGTTTGGCCGACAGGCCCTATGGCTACACCTTC
TRBV20-1	.	TRBJ1-2	many	CSAGVGANGYTF	TGCAGTGCGGGAGTGGGGGCCAATGGCTACACCTTC
TRBV12-3/TRBV12-4	TRBD1	TRBJ1-2	.	CASTTTGGIIYGYTF	TGTGCCAGCACAACAACAGGGGGAATTATCTATGGCTACACCTTC
TRBV5-4	TRBD1	TRBJ2-7	.	CASSFGTGFEQYF	TGTGCCAGCAGCTTCGGGACAGGGTTCGAGCAGTACTTC
TRBV28	.	TRBJ1-3	.	CASHYSGNTTYF	TGTGCCAGCCATTACTCTGGAAACACCACATATTTT
TRBV7-9	.	TRBJ1-1	few	CATKAGEAFF	TGTGCCACCAAGGCCGGGGAAGCTTTCTTT
TRBV5-1	TRBD1	TRBJ2-7	few	CASSGQGRYYF	TGCGCCAGCAGCGGACAGGGAAGGTACTACTTC
TRBV6-1	.	TRBJ2-5	.	CASSAMNQETQYF	TGTGCCAGCAGTGCGATGAACCAAGAGACCCAGTACTTC
TRBV12-5	.	TRBJ1-4	.	CASGLVLGTGGKLFF	TGTGCTAGTGGTTTGGTACTGGGCACAGGCGGAAAACTGTTTTTT
TRBV6-5	.	TRBJ1-6	few	CASSSDSPYNSPLHF	TGTGCCAGCTCGTCGGACAGCCCCTATAATTCACCCCTCCACTTT
TRBV10-1	.	TRBJ2-3	.	CASSLDSRADTQYF	TGCGCCAGCAGCCTGGACAGTAGAGCAGATACGCAGTATTTT
TRBV7-9	.	TRBJ1-1	few	CASSSGNAREAFF	TGTGCCAGCAGCTCGGGCAACGCTCGGGAAGCTTTCTTT
TRBV20-1	.	TRBJ1-2	few	CSAQIRETNYGYTF	TGCAGTGCCCAGATCAGGGAGACTAACTATGGCTACACCTTC
TRBV20-1	.	TRBJ1-1	.	CSAGSGARNTEAFF	TGCAGTGCCGGATCGGGGGCGCGGAACACTGAAGCTTTCTTT
TRBV12-3/TRBV12-4	TRBD2	TRBJ2-7	few	CASSLSGGAQYEQYF	TGTGCCAGCAGTCTTAGCGGGGGGGCCCAATACGAGCAGTACTTC
TRBV2	.	TRBJ1-5	.	CASRSQEEQPQHF	TGTGCCAGCAGGTCACAGGAGGAGCAGCCCCAGCATTTT
TRBV7-2	.	TRBJ1-1	.	CASSPGLANTEAFF	TGTGCCAGCAGCCCGGGGTTGGCTAACACTGAAGCTTTCTTT
TRBV7-9	.	TRBJ1-1	.	CASSPHGTRGTEAFF	TGTGCCAGCAGTCCCCACGGGACTAGGGGCACTGAAGCTTTCTTT
TRBV9	.	TRBJ1-6	.	CASSVGWRESGDNSPLHF	TGTGCCAGCAGCGTAGGGTGGAGGGAAAGCGGTGATAATTCACCCCTCCACTTT
TRBV10-3	.	TRBJ1-5	many	CAISYAGGESNQPQHF	TGTGCCATCAGCTATGCAGGCGGGGAGAGCAATCAGCCCCAGCATTTT
TRBV4-1	TRBD1	TRBJ1-1	.	CASSQDLRTGRDTEAFF	TGCGCCAGCAGCCAAGATCTTAGGACAGGGAGGGACACTGAAGCTTTCTTT
TRBV5-8	TRBD2	TRBJ2-7	.	CASRATAGVTYEQYF	TGTGCCAGTAGAGCCACGGCGGGGGTGACCTACGAGCAGTACTTC
TRBV5-6	.	TRBJ2-5	.	CASTGKQETQYF	TGTGCCAGCACAGGGAAACAAGAGACCCAGTACTTC
TRBV19	.	TRBJ1-6	.	CASSIAANYNSPLHF	TGTGCCAGTAGTATCGCGGCCAATTATAATTCACCCCTCCACTTT
TRBV11-1	.	TRBJ2-5	.	CASSRQSQETQYF	TGTGCCAGCAGCAGACAGAGCCAAGAGACCCAGTACTTC
TRBV12-3/TRBV12-4	TRBD1	TRBJ1-6	once	CASSLRGGWTGVDYNSPLHF	TGTGCCAGCAGTTTAAGGGGTGGATGGACAGGGGTAGACTATAATTCACCCCTCCACTTT
TRBV19	.	TRBJ1-1	many	CASNTRRAGYTEAFF	TGTGCCAGTAATACTAGGAGGGCGGGATACACTGAAGCTTTCTTT
TRBV19	.	TRBJ2-5	once	CASSVSGRRETQYF	TGTGCCAGTAGTGTTTCAGGAAGAAGGGAGACCCAGTACTTC
TRBV20-1	.	TRBJ1-1	.	CSASPDSHTEAFF	TGCAGTGCTAGTCCGGACAGTCACACTGAAGCTTTCTTT
TRBV5-1	TRBD1	TRBJ1-4	.	CASSAGGEEKLFF	TGCGCCAGCAGCGCAGGGGGGGAAGAAAAACTGTTTTTT
TRBV7-9	TRBD1	TRBJ1-2	.	CASSLGGQGARDYTF	TGTGCCAGCAGCTTAGGGGGCCAGGGGGCGAGGGACTACACCTTC
TRBV7-2	TRBD1	TRBJ1-2	.	CASSLTGARTYGYTF	TGTGCCAGCAGCCTGACAGGGGCGCGGACCTATGGCTACACCTTC
TRBV9	.	TRBJ1-2	few	CASTGPNYGYTF	TGTGCCAGCACCGGGCCTAACTATGGCTACACCTTC
TRBV19	TRBD1	TRBJ1-5	once	CASSPGGARQPQHF	TGTGCCAGTAGTCCAGGGGGGGCTAGACAGCCCCAGCATTTT
TRBV2	.	TRBJ2-2	.	CASSLSMAGELFF	TGCGCCAGCAGCCTATCGATGGCCGGGGAGCTGTTTTTT
TRBV20-1	TRBD1	TRBJ1-5	many	CSARSRTGGGQPQHF	TGCAGTGCTAGATCTCGGACAGGGGGCGGTCAGCCCCAGCATTTT
TRBV7-9	.	TRBJ1-1	many	CASSSGGTEAFF	TGTGCCAGCAGCTCGGGGGGGACTGAAGCTTTCTTT
TRBV29-1	TRBD1	TRBJ1-3	.	CSVVRTGGRNTIYF	TGCAGCGTTGTTAGGACAGGGGGGAGAAACACCATATATTTT
TRBV10-1	.	TRBJ2-5	.	CASSSTQGQETQYF	TGCGCCAGCAGTTCCACCCAGGGCCAAGAGACCCAGTACTTC
TRBV2	.	TRBJ2-2	.	CASSYAGFAGELFF	TGTGCCAGCAGTTATGCAGGATTCGCCGGGGAGCTGTTTTTT
TRBV24-1	.	TRBJ2-6	many	CATSDKAGANVLTF	TGTGCCACCAGTGACAAAGCTGGGGCCAACGTCCTGACTTTC
TRBV4-1	.	TRBJ2-2	.	CASIKEMGQVTGELFF	TGCGCCAGCATTAAAGAGATGGGACAAGTTACCGGGGAGCTGTTTTTT
TRBV24-1	TRBD1	TRBJ1-2	.	CATSDQTGGVYGYTF	TGTGCCACCAGCGACCAGACAGGGGGTGTCTATGGCTACACCTTC
TRBV2	TRBD1	TRBJ1-5	.	CASSDRGTGANQPQHF	TGTGCCAGCAGTGATAGGGGGACAGGGGCCAATCAGCCCCAGCATTTT
TRBV10-2	.	TRBJ2-7	many	CASSPGTRNYEQYF	TGCGCCAGCAGTCCCGGGACAAGAAACTACGAGCAGTACTTC
TRBV7-6	.	TRBJ2-5	.	CASSKGGGTQETQYF	TGTGCCAGCAGCAAGGGGGGGGGCACCCAAGAGACCCAGTACTTC